This TCR beta chain emerged from a study of control samples from healthy donors and cancer patients. This table comes from immunoSEQ multiplex PCR, and its TCRdb copy is limited to in-frame clones, with some not included. Of approximately 49,000 clones listed, approximately 86% are singletons. Per germline, CDR1 LNHDA and CDR2 SQIVND (reference sequence). The junction had 7 bases not matched to a gene; V was cut back by 3 bases and J by 5 bases. The CDR3 runs 16 residues. The sequence was collected from a woman between 50 and 59 years old with lung cancer. The V gene is TRBV19, the J gene TRBJ2-1; 10 nucleotides line up with TRBD2. Source material: PBMCs. CDR3 loop: CASSILTSGVNNEQFF. The CDR3 DNA follows: TGTGCCAGTAGTATTCTAACTAGCGGGGTTAACAATGAGCAGTTCTTC.